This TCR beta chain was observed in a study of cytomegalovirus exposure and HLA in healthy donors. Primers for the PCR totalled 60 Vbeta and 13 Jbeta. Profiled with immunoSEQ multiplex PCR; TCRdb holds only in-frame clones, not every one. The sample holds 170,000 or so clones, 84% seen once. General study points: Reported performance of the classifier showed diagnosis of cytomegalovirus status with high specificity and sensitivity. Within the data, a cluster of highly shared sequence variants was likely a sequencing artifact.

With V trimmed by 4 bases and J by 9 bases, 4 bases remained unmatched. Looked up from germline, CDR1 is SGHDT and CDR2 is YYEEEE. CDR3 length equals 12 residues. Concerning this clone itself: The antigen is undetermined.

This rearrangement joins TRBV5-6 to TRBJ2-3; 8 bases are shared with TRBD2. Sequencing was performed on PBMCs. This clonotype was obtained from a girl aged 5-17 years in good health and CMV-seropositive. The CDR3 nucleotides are TGTGCCAGCAGCACCCGACTAGCGACGCAGTATTTT. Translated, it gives CASSTRLATQYF.